This TCR beta chain was found in a study of blood T cell repertoires in COVID-19. At the level of the study: Donors in the United States, Italy and Spain gave samples during acute or convalescent COVID-19. PBMCs, B-cell-depleted T cells, or T cells provided the cDNA or gDNA that made up the material.

Source study methods: Amplification from reference gene primers served as the basis for estimated nucleated cell counts. TCRdb's copy holds only in-frame clones and misses some; the assay was immunoSEQ multiplex PCR. V and J calls and clone size follow that table, whereas D and trimming were derived from the DNA. The sample contains approximately 390,000 clones, 90% of which appear only once. In germline, CDR1 is MGHDK, CDR2 SYGVNS. There are 13 residues in the CDR3. V shed 11 bases and J 9 bases; nucleotides not matched to a gene: 8. The source is a man aged 18 to 29 with active or convalescent COVID-19. The sample was peripheral blood. The rearrangement uses TRBV25-1 and TRBJ1-6; 9 bases are shared with TRBD1. The DNA of the CDR3 is TGTGCCTCCTCGGACAGGGGAGGTTCACCCCTCCACTTT. Amino acids: CASSDRGGSPLHF.